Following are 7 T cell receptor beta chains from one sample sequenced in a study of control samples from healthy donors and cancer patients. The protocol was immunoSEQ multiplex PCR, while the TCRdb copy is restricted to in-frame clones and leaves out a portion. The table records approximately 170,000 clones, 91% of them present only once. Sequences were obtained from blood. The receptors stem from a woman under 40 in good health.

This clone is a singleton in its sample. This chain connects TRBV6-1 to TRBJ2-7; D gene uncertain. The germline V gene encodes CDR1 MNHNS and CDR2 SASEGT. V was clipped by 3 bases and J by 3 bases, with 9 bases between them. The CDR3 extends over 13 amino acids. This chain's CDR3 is CASSDFISYEQYF. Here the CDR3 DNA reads TGTGCCAGCAGTGATTTCATAAGCTACGAGCAGTACTTC.

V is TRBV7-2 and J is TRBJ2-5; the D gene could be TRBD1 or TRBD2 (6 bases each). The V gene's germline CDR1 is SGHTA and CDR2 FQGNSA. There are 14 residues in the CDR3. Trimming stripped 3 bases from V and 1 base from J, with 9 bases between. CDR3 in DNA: TGTGCCAGCAGCTTCGGGGGCCGCCAAGAGACCCAGTACTTC. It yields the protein CASSFGGRQETQYF.

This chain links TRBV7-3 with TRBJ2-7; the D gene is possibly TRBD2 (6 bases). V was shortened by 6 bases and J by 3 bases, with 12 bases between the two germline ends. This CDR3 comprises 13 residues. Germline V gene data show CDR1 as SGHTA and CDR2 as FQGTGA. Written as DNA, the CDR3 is TGTGCCAGCAGTCGGGACTGGAACTACGAGCAGTACTTC. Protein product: CASSRDWNYEQYF.

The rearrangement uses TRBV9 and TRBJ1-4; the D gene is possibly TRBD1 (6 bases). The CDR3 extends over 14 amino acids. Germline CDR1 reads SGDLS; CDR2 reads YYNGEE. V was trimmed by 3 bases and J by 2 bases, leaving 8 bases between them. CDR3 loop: CASSGGQTNEKLFF. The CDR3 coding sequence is TGTGCCAGCAGCGGAGGACAGACTAATGAAAAACTGTTTTTT.

CDR3 in DNA: TGTGCCAGCGGAGACACTCTAGCCAAAAACATTCAGTACTTC. Translation: CASGDTLAKNIQYF. The chain joins TRBV2 to TRBJ2-4; D not certain. The CDR3 has 14 residues. CDR1 SNHLY and CDR2 FYNNEI come from the germline V gene. Trimming removed 8 bases at V and 0 bases at J, with 11 bases between. The full variable domain, completed using reference TRBV2 and TRBJ2-4, is EPEVTQTPSHQVTQMGQEVILRCVPISNHLYFYWYRQILGQKVEFLVSFYNNEISEKSEIFDDQFSVERPDGSNFTLKIRSTKLEDSAMYFCASGDTLAKNIQYFGAGTRLSVL.

The CDR3: CASREQGREPQHF. The CDR3 bases are TGTGCCAGCAGAGAACAGGGGCGGGAGCCCCAGCATTTT. V usage is TRBV27 and J usage is TRBJ1-5; 7 bases align to TRBD1. CDR1 and CDR2 from the germline V gene are MNHEY and SMNVEV (reference sequence). This CDR3 region has 13 residues. V shed 6 bases and J 8 bases; nucleotides not matched to a gene: 7.

The CDR3 protein is CAISESEASGRRNEQYF. The CDR3 DNA sequence: TGTGCCATCAGTGAGTCTGAGGCTAGCGGGAGGAGAAACGAGCAGTACTTC. The gene calls are TRBV10-3 and TRBJ2-7; 11 bases map to TRBD2. This CDR3 has 17 amino acids. Looked up from germline, CDR1 is ENHRY and CDR2 is SYGVKD. V shed 0 bases and J 5 bases; nucleotides not matched to a gene: 9.